These 21 T cell receptor beta chains were sequenced from one sample in a study of PD-1 blockade in classical Hodgkin lymphoma. No patient escaped relapse after autologous stem cell transplantation, and brentuximab vedotin exposure varied. The repertoire was sequenced with immunoSEQ multiplex PCR; TCRdb's copy has only in-frame clones and lacks some. This table holds 40,000 or so clones, 86% found once. The source was peripheral blood mononuclear cells (PBMCs), collected before the second cycle of nivolumab. The receptors were sampled from a human donor with classical Hodgkin lymphoma.

The chain combines TRBV4-2 with TRBJ1-3; TRBD1 matches 10 bases. The CDR3 length is 17 residues. Germline-derived CDR1 and CDR2 are LGHNA and YNFKEQ. V lost 0 bases to trimming and J lost 4 bases; unmatched junction nucleotides: 6. The CDR3: CASSQERTGGIGNTIYF. CDR3 bases: TGTGCCAGCAGCCAAGAGAGGACAGGGGGTATCGGAAACACCATATATTTT.

This clone was observed once. This chain uses TRBV28 with TRBJ1-1; D perhaps matches TRBD1 (5 bases). The V and J ends lost 7 bases and 0 bases respectively, with 18 bases between them. CDR1 and CDR2 from the germline V gene are MDHEN and SYDVKM. CDR3 length equals 16 residues. The chain's CDR3 is CASNTEYQGMNTEAFF. CDR3 nucleotide sequence: TGTGCCAGCAACACCGAGTATCAGGGAATGAACACTGAAGCTTTCTTT.

This clone appeared a few times. The chain carries TRBV29-1 and TRBJ2-1; 9 positions match TRBD1. Germline V CDR1 and CDR2: SQVTM, ANQGSEA. The CDR3 runs 14 residues. The J segment lost 7 bases and the V segment lost 3 bases, leaving 7 bases of the junction unmatched. CDR3 in DNA: TGCAGCGTTGACCCGGACAGGGGACCAAATGAGCAGTTCTTC. Translated, it gives CSVDPDRGPNEQFF.

The chain links TRBV6-6 to TRBJ2-3; D possibly corresponds to TRBD2 (6 bases). Trimming took off 4 bases at V and 6 bases at J, with 14 bases between the two ends. Germline values: CDR1 MNHNY, CDR2 SVGAGI (reference sequence). The CDR3 loop spans 14 amino acids. CDR3: CASSSEGTLDTQYF. CDR3 in DNA: TGTGCCAGCAGTTCGGAGGGGACTTTGGATACGCAGTATTTT.

The chain carries TRBV7-8 and TRBJ2-5; TRBD2 might be the D (6 bases). The CDR3 covers 16 residues. The germline V gene has CDR1 SGHVS and CDR2 FQNEAQ. V was clipped by 3 bases and J by 5 bases, with 19 bases between them. Here the CDR3 DNA reads TGTGCCAGCAGCTTTTTCGAGTTCGGCGGGGTGGAGACCCAGTACTTC. Amino acid sequence: CASSFFEFGGVETQYF.

The count of this clone is one. CDR3 nucleotide sequence: TGTGCCAGCAGCAAGAGGACAGGGGGCTCTGATTCGGGACTCAAGTACGAGCAGTACTTC. As protein: CASSKRTGGSDSGLKYEQYF. The chain carries TRBV21-1 and TRBJ2-7; the D call in the table, TRBD1, was not verified against the DNA. TRBV21-1 is noted as a pseudogene. The length of the CDR3 is 20 residues.

This rearrangement joins TRBV6-1 to TRBJ2-1, with D perhaps TRBD1 (5 bases). Trimming cost V 5 bases and J 0 bases, with 8 bases left between them. This CDR3 has 14 residues. In germline, CDR1 is MNHNS, CDR2 SASEGT. CDR3 loop: CASSLDSSYNEQFF. CDR3 DNA: TGTGCCAGCAGTCTTGACAGCTCCTACAATGAGCAGTTCTTC.

This chain links TRBV9 with TRBJ2-2; D unclear. The CDR3 is 14 residues long. Germline CDR1 reads SGDLS; CDR2 reads YYNGEE. The V end lost 0 bases, the J end lost 3 bases, and 6 bases lay between the germline ends. The CDR3 coding sequence is TGTGCCAGCAGCGTAGGAGAGGACACCGGGGAGCTGTTTTTT. This codes for CASSVGEDTGELFF.

The chain employs TRBV5-6 and TRBJ2-3, with 7 bases lining up with TRBD2. Germline CDR1 SGHDT, CDR2 YYEEEE. The CDR3 runs to 14 residues. The V segment lost 7 bases and the J segment 0 bases; nucleotides outside the gene matches: 5. CDR3 nucleotides: TGTGCCAGCCGTAGGGAGGGAAGCACAGATACGCAGTATTTT. Its protein is CASRREGSTDTQYF. Together with reference TRBV5-6 and TRBJ2-3, the CDR3 gives the full variable domain: DAGVTQSPTHLIKTRGQQVTLRCSPKSGHDTVSWYQQALGQGPQFIFQYYEEEERQRGNFPDRFSGHQFPNYSSELNVNALLLGDSALYLCASRREGSTDTQYFGPGTRLTVL.

This chain connects TRBV5-1 to TRBJ2-1, with 10 bases fitting TRBD2. Trimming took 3 bases from V and 8 from J; bases not matched to a gene: 5. CDR1 and CDR2 from the germline V gene are SGHRS and YFSETQ. The CDR3 spans 14 residues. CDR3 region: CASSWSGRVHEQFF. The CDR3 nucleotides are TGCGCCAGCAGCTGGAGCGGGAGGGTGCATGAGCAGTTCTTC.

CDR3 in DNA: TGCGCCAGCAGTGAGTGGGACAGTGGCTCTACGCAGTATTTT. Protein product: CASSEWDSGSTQYF. The chain combines TRBV10-1 with TRBJ2-3, with 7 nucleotides matching TRBD1. The CDR3 is made up of 14 amino acids. The germline V gene encodes CDR1 WNHNN and CDR2 SYGVQD (reference sequence). With V trimmed by 1 base and J by 8 bases, 6 bases remained unmatched.

The V gene is TRBV2, the J gene TRBJ2-5; the D gene is possibly TRBD1 (5 bases). Per germline, CDR1 SNHLY and CDR2 FYNNEI. Between the trimmed V and J ends, which lost 8 bases and 5 bases, there was a span of 12 bases. This CDR3 has 12 residues. The CDR3 loop is CASSRVLETQYF. CDR3 sequence (DNA): TGTGCCAGCTCCAGGGTTTTGGAGACCCAGTACTTC.

This chain joins TRBV13 and TRBJ2-3; no clear D gene. This CDR3 has 12 amino acids. Trimming took off 3 bases at V and 5 bases at J, with 6 bases between the two ends. In germline, CDR1 is PRHDT, CDR2 FYEKMQ (reference sequence). The CDR3 DNA follows: TGTGCCAGCAGCTTTCATGGAGATACGCAGTATTTT. The encoded protein is CASSFHGDTQYF.

This chain links TRBV5-1 with TRBJ2-7; the D is unclear. CDR3 size: 14 residues. The germline V gene encodes CDR1 SGHRS and CDR2 YFSETQ. With 0 bases removed from V and 0 bases from J, the gap between germline ends came to 7 bases. CDR3 amino acids: CASSLDTFSYEQYF. The DNA of the CDR3 is TGCGCCAGCAGCTTGGACACCTTCTCCTACGAGCAGTACTTC.

The chain combines TRBV6-6 with TRBJ2-2, with 10 bases lining up with TRBD1. Trimming cost V 7 bases and J 5 bases; bases outside gene matches: 10. The CDR3 contains 16 residues. Per the germline V gene, CDR1 is MNHNY and CDR2 is SVGAGI (reference sequence). CDR3 in DNA: TGTGCCAGCACCACGACAGGGGGCAGAGGGACCGGGGAGCTGTTTTTT. It yields the protein CASTTTGGRGTGELFF.

V is TRBV7-3 and J is TRBJ2-1; either TRBD1 or TRBD2 may fit D (6 bases each). V was shortened by 5 bases and J by 2 bases, with 16 bases between the two germline ends. The CDR3 runs 16 residues. From germline, CDR1 is SGHTA and CDR2 FQGTGA. The CDR3 spells CASSQVGGGAYNEQFF. CDR3 DNA: TGTGCCAGCAGCCAAGTTGGGGGCGGGGCCTACAATGAGCAGTTCTTC.

The rearrangement uses TRBV10-2 and TRBJ2-3; D not certain. This CDR3 is 12 amino acids long. Germline-derived CDR1 and CDR2 are WSHSY and SAAADI. V was pared by 6 bases and J by 10 bases, with 14 bases between. The CDR3 DNA follows: TGCGCCAGCAGCGAGAATGGTTATCCGCAGTATTTT. Amino acids: CASSENGYPQYF.

The chain combines TRBV7-9 with TRBJ2-1; D perhaps matches TRBD2 (6 bases). CDR3 length equals 18 residues. Germline-derived CDR1 and CDR2 are SEHNR and FQNEAQ (reference sequence). V lost 2 bases and J lost 0, with 17 bases in between. The CDR3 sequence: CASSLYGGLGGSYNEQFF. The DNA for the CDR3 is TGTGCCAGCAGCTTATACGGGGGTTTGGGTGGCTCCTACAATGAGCAGTTCTTC.

The chain combines TRBV11-1 with TRBJ1-3, with D maybe TRBD1 (5 bases). V was cut by 5 bases and J by 2 bases, with 16 bases left in between. CDR1 SGHAT and CDR2 FQDESV come from the germline V gene (reference sequence). The CDR3 consists of 16 residues. The CDR3 sequence is CASSQGGISPGNTIYF. In DNA, the CDR3 is TGTGCCAGCAGCCAGGGCGGGATTTCTCCTGGAAACACCATATATTTT.

The J gene is TRBJ2-1, the V gene TRBV5-4, with TRBD2 matching 12 bases. From germline, CDR1 is SGHNT and CDR2 YYREEE (reference sequence). Germline trimming cut 4 bases from V and 7 bases from J; bases unmatched to any gene: 18. This CDR3 comprises 19 residues. CDR3 in amino acids: CASSPPSGRAGGAQNEQFF. CDR3 coding DNA: TGTGCCAGCAGCCCCCCTAGCGGGAGGGCCGGAGGAGCGCAGAATGAGCAGTTCTTC.

V and J are TRBV11-2 and TRBJ2-7; 8 positions match TRBD1. The CDR3 is 15 amino acids. J gave up 0 bases and V 7 bases, and 8 bases lay outside the gene matches. The germline V gene encodes CDR1 SGHAT and CDR2 FQNNGV. CDR3 coding DNA: TGTGCCAGCACCCCGGACAGGGCGAGCTCCTACGAGCAGTACTTC. This encodes CASTPDRASSYEQYF.